This entry concerns a single T cell receptor beta chain. This sample stems from a study of blood T cell repertoires in COVID-19. Study-level information: PBMCs, B-cell-depleted T cells, or T cells were the source of the cDNA or gDNA that made up the material.

The germline V gene has CDR1 SGHVS and CDR2 FNYEAQ. The CDR3 consists of 13 residues. With 3 bases clipped from V and 11 bases from J, the junction kept 8 bases outside the gene matches. Some clones are missing from TCRdb's copy, which holds only in-frame ones; the method was immunoSEQ multiplex PCR. The data contain 60,000 or so clones, roughly four fifths of them seen just once; the ten biggest clones take up 5% to 7%. The TCR was taken from a woman in her 50s with active or convalescent COVID-19. The sample consisted of peripheral blood. V usage is TRBV7-6 and J usage is TRBJ2-3; 7 positions match TRBD1. The CDR3 DNA reads as TGTGCCAGCAGCTTTGGACAGGCCCAAAGGCAGTATTTT. It translates to CASSFGQAQRQYF.